The 8 T cell receptor beta chains below were found in one sample sequenced in a study of blood T cell repertoires in COVID-19. TCRdb keeps only in-frame clones here, not all; method: immunoSEQ multiplex PCR. The data show about 250,000 clones, about 82% seen once. The sequenced sample was peripheral blood. Receptor source: a man aged 50-60 years with active or convalescent COVID-19.

The chain is built from TRBV5-1 and TRBJ2-3; TRBD1 aligns across 8 bases. Germline values: CDR1 SGHRS, CDR2 YFSETQ. The length of the CDR3 is 16 residues. The V gene end was trimmed by 3 bases and the J gene end by 1 base; junction bases not matched to a gene: 7. CDR3: CASSSAPGQGTDTQYF. CDR3 coding DNA: TGCGCCAGCAGCTCTGCCCCGGGACAGGGCACAGATACGCAGTATTTT. Filled out from reference TRBV5-1 and TRBJ2-3, the complete variable domain reads KAGVTQTPRYLIKTRGQQVTLSCSPISGHRSVSWYQQTPGQGLQFLFEYFSETQRNKGNFPGRFSGRQFSNSRSEMNVSTLELGDSALYLCASSSAPGQGTDTQYFGPGTRLTVL.

The chain carries TRBV5-5 and TRBJ1-5; D is unclear. This CDR3 spans 15 amino acids. Germline V lookup: CDR1 SGHKS, CDR2 YYEKEE (reference sequence). The V end was cut by 0 bases, the J end by 6 bases, with 13 bases between. CDR3 bases: TGTGCCAGCAGCTTGGGGGCAAATCCTGCTCAGCCCCAGCATTTT. Translating it yields CASSLGANPAQPQHF. Together with reference TRBV5-5 and TRBJ1-5, the CDR3 gives the full variable domain: DAGVTQSPTHLIKTRGQQVTLRCSPISGHKSVSWYQQVLGQGPQFIFQYYEKEERGRGNFPDRFSARQFPNYSSELNVNALLLGDSALYLCASSLGANPAQPQHFGDGTRLSIL.

J is TRBJ2-7 and V is TRBV6-6; D is unclear. The germline V and J ends were trimmed by 7 bases and 5 bases, with 15 bases remaining between them. Germline V lookup: CDR1 MNHNY, CDR2 SVGAGI (reference sequence). The CDR3 loop spans 13 amino acids. The CDR3 nucleotides read TGTGCCAGCAACCCCACGCGAGGAAACGAGCAGTACTTC. Its protein product is CASNPTRGNEQYF.

The rearrangement joins TRBV6-5 to TRBJ1-5, with 9 nucleotides matching TRBD1. The ends lost 7 bases at V and 2 bases at J; junction bases unmatched: 3. CDR1 and CDR2 from the germline V gene are MNHEY and SVGAGI. This CDR3 contains 14 residues. The CDR3 region is CASKRQGGNQPQHF. The DNA of the CDR3 is TGTGCCAGCAAAAGACAGGGGGGCAATCAGCCCCAGCATTTT.

Here the CDR3 reads CASSPGLPPNNEQFF. In nucleotides, the CDR3 is TGTGCCAGCAGCCCCGGACTCCCACCTAACAATGAGCAGTTCTTC. The V and J genes are TRBV13 and TRBJ2-1, with a weak D call TRBD2 (5 bases). Looked up from germline, CDR1 is PRHDT and CDR2 is FYEKMQ (reference sequence). Trimming left V 5 bases short and J 5 bases short, with 16 bases between. This CDR3 has 15 amino acids. Full variable domain (remainder filled in from reference TRBV13 and TRBJ2-1): AAGVIQSPRHLIKEKRETATLKCYPIPRHDTVYWYQQGPGQDPQFLISFYEKMQSDKGSIPDRFSAQQFSDYHSELNMSSLELGDSALYFCASSPGLPPNNEQFFGPGTRLTVL.

The chain combines TRBV7-3 with TRBJ2-2; 11 bases match TRBD2. After removal of 4 bases from V and 4 bases from J, the junction contained 11 bases not matched to a gene. From germline, CDR1 is SGHTA and CDR2 FQGTGA. CDR3 length equals 18 residues. The CDR3 DNA reads as TGTGCCAGCAGCTCCATAGCGGGAGGGCCTCGGGGCACCGGGGAGCTGTTTTTT. Translating it yields CASSSIAGGPRGTGELFF.

The chain is built from TRBV18 and TRBJ2-5, with a possible D match to TRBD2 (6 bases). Trimming removed 3 bases from V and 2 bases from J, with 10 bases in between. Germline V gene lookup returns CDR1 KGHSH and CDR2 LQKENI. The CDR3 is 14 residues long. The CDR3 region has the DNA TGTGCCAGCTCACCGACTAGTCAGCAAGAGACCCAGTACTTC. Translated: CASSPTSQQETQYF.

This chain links TRBV6-5 with TRBJ2-2; D may be TRBD2 (5 bases). This CDR3 is built from 15 residues. Trimming removed 6 bases from V and 4 bases from J, with 15 bases in between. CDR1 MNHEY and CDR2 SVGAGI come from the germline V gene. The CDR3 loop reads CASRGSVVPTGELFF. CDR3 nucleotides: TGTGCCAGCAGGGGTAGCGTTGTGCCCACCGGGGAGCTGTTTTTT.